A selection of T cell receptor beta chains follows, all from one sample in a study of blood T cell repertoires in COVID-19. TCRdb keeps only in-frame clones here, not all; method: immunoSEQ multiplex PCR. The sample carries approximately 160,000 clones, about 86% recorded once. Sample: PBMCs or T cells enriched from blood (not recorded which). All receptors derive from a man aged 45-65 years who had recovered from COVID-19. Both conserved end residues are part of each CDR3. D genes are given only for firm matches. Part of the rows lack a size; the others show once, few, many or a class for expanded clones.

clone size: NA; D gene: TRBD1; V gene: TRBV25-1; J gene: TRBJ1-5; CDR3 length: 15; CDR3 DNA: TGTGCCAGCAGTGCTGCGGGACAGGGTGTTCAGCCCCAGCATTTT; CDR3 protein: CASSAAGQGVQPQHF
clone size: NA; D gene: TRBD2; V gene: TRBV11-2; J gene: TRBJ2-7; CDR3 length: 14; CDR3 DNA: TGTGCCAGCAGCTTAGAAGCGGGGAGTGGCGAGCAGTACTTC; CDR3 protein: CASSLEAGSGEQYF
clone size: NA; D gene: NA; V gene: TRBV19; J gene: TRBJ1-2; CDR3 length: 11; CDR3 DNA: TGTGCCAGTAGTATCCGGTATGGCTACACCTTC; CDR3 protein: CASSIRYGYTF
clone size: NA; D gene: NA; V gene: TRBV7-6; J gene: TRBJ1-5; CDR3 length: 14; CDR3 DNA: TGTGCCAGCAGCCAGACAGGCCCCAATCAGCCCCAGCATTTT; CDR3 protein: CASSQTGPNQPQHF
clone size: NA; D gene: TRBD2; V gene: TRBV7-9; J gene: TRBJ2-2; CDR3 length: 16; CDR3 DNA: TGTGCCAGCAGCCCCAGACTAGCGGGAGACACCGGGGAGCTGTTTTTT; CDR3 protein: CASSPRLAGDTGELFF
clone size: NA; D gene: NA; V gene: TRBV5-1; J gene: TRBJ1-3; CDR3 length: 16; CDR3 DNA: TGCGCCAGCAGCTTGTCACCTGGGGCTGGTGGAAACACCATATATTTT; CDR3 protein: CASSLSPGAGGNTIYF
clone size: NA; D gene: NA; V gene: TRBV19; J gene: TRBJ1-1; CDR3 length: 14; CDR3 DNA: TGTGCCAGTAGTATGGGAGGGCAGTACACTGAAGCTTTCTTT; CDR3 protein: CASSMGGQYTEAFF
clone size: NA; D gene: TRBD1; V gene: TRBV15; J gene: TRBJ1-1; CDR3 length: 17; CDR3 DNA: TGTGCCACCAGCAGAGATTACGGACAGGGCTTGGGCACTGAAGCTTTCTTT; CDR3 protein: CATSRDYGQGLGTEAFF
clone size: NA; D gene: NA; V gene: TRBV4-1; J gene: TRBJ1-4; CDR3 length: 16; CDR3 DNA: TGCGCCAGCAGCCAAGATCGCAACAGGATCTTGGAAAAACTGTTTTTT; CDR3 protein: CASSQDRNRILEKLFF
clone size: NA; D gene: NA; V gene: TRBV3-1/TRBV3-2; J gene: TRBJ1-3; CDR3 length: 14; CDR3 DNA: TGTGCCAGCAGCCAATCGGGTTCTGGAAACACCATATATTTT; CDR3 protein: CASSQSGSGNTIYF
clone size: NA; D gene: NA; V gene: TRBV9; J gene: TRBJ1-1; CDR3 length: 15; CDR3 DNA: TGTGCCAGCAGCGTAGTCGGGGGGCTGGGCACTGAAGCTTTCTTT; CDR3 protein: CASSVVGGLGTEAFF
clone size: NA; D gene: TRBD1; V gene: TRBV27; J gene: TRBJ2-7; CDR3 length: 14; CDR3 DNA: TGTGCCAGCAGTTTCGGGACAGGGGACTACGAGCAGTACTTC; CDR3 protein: CASSFGTGDYEQYF
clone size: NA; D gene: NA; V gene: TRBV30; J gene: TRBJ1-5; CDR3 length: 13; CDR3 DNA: TGTGCCTGGAGTCCCCAGGTAATGGAGCCCCAGCATTTT; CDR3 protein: CAWSPQVMEPQHF
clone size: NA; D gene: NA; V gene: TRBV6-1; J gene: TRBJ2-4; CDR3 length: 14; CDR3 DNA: TGTGCCAGCAGTGAAGGTTCTATTAAAAACATTCAGTACTTC; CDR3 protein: CASSEGSIKNIQYF
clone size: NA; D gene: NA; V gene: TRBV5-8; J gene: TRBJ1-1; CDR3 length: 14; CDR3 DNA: TGTGCCAGCAGCTTGTCGGCAGGGGACACTGAAGCTTTCTTT; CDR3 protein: CASSLSAGDTEAFF
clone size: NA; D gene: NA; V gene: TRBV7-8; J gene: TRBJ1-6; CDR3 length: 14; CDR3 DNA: TGTGCCAGCACGAGTACGGGTCTCGGTTCACCCCTCCACTTT; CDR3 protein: CASTSTGLGSPLHF
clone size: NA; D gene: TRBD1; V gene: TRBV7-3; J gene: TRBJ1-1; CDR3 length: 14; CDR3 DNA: TGTGCCAGCAGTTTACAGGGGGAGAGCACTGAAGCTTTCTTT; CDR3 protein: CASSLQGESTEAFF
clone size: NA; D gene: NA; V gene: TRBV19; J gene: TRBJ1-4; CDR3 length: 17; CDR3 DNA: TGTGCCAGTAGTCCCGGGACCCGGGGGGGGGCCAATGAAAAACTGTTTTTT; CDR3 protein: CASSPGTRGGANEKLFF
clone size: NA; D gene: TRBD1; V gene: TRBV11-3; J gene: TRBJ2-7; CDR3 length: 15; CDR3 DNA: TGTGCCAGCAGCTGGGACAGGGTTATCTCCTACGAGCAGTACTTC; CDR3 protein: CASSWDRVISYEQYF
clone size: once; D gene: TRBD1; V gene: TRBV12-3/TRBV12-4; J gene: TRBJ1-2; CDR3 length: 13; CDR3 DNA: TGTGCCAGCACCTGGGACAGGGACTATGGCTACACCTTC; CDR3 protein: CASTWDRDYGYTF
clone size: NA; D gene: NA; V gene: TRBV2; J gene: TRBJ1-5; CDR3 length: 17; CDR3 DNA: TGTGCCAGCAGCCGCGGGACCTACAAGATAAGCAATCAGCCCCAGCATTTT; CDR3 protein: CASSRGTYKISNQPQHF
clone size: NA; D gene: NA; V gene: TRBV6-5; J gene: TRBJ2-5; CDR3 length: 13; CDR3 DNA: TGTGCCAGCACCGCTAGGGGTCTGGAGACCCAGTACTTC; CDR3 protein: CASTARGLETQYF
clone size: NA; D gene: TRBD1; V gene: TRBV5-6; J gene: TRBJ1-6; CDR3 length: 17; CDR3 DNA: TGTGCCAGCAGCTTGAGGACAGGTTTCACCTATAATTCACCCCTCCACTTT; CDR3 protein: CASSLRTGFTYNSPLHF
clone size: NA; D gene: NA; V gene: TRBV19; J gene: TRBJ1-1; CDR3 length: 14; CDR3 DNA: TGTGCCAGTAGTATAGATAGCGGGGGGAGTGAAGCTTTCTTT; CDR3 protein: CASSIDSGGSEAFF
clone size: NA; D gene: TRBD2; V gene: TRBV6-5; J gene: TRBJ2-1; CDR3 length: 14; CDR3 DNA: TGTGCCCTAGCCGGGACTAGCGATTACAATGAGCAGTTCTTC; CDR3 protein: CALAGTSDYNEQFF
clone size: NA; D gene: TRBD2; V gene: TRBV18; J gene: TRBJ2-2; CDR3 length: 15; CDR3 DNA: TGTGCCAGCTCACCATCGCTAGCGGGAACCGGGGAGCTGTTTTTT; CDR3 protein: CASSPSLAGTGELFF
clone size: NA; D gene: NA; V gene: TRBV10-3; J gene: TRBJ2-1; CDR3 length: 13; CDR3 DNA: TGTGCCATCAGGGACTATATAGGTAATGAGCAGTTCTTC; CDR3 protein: CAIRDYIGNEQFF
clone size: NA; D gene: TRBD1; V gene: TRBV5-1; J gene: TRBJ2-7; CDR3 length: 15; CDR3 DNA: TGCGCCAGCAGCCCTGGACAGGGAGCGAACTACGAGCAGTACTTC; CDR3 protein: CASSPGQGANYEQYF
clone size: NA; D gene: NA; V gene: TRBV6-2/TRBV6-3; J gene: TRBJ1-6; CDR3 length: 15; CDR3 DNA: TGTGCCAGCAGTTACGCTGGACAAAAGAATTCACCCCTCCACTTT; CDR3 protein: CASSYAGQKNSPLHF
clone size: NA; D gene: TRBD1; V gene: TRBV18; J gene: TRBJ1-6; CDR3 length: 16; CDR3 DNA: TGTGCCAGCTCACCGTCAGGGACAGGGAATAATTCACCCCTCCACTTT; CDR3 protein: CASSPSGTGNNSPLHF
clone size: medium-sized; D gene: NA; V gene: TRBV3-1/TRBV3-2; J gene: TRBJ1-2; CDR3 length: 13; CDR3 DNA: TGTGCCAGCAGCCAAGGGACCAGGGGCGGCTACACCTTC; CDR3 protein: CASSQGTRGGYTF
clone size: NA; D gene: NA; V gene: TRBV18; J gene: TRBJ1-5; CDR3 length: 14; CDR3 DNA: TGTGCCAGCTCACCTAGTAAAAGCAATCAGCCCCAGCATTTT; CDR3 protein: CASSPSKSNQPQHF
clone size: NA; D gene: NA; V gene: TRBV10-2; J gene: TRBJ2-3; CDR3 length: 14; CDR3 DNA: TGCGCCAGCAGGCAACTACAGGGCACAGATACGCAGTATTTT; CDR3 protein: CASRQLQGTDTQYF
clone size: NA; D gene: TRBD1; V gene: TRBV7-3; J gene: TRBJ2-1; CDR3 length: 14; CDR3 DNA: TGTGCCAGCAGCCCCAGGACAGGGAACAATGAGCAGTTCTTC; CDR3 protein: CASSPRTGNNEQFF
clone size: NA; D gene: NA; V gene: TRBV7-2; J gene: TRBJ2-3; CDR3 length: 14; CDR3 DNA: TGTGCCAGCAGCTTAGAGCTGTCCGGGTTGCCGCAGTATTTT; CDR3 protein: CASSLELSGLPQYF
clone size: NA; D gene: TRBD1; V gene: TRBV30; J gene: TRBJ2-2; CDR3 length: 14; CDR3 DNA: TGTGCCTGGAGCAGGGGGCCGAACACCGGGGAGCTGTTTTTT; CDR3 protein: CAWSRGPNTGELFF
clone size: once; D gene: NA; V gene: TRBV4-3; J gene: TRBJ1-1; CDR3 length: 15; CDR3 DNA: TGCGCCAGCAGCCAAGACCCCGACGGGGGGGTTGAAGCTTTCTTT; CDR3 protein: CASSQDPDGGVEAFF
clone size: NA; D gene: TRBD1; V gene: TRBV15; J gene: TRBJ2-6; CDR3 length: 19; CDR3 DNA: TGTGCCACCGCTAGCACCCACAGGGGAACCTTCTCTGGGGCCAACGTCCTGACTTTC; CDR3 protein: CATASTHRGTFSGANVLTF
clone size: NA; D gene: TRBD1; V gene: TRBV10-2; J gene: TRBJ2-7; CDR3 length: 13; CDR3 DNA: TGCGCCAGCAGTGCGTTAGGGGGCGGGGAGCAGTACTTC; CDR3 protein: CASSALGGGEQYF
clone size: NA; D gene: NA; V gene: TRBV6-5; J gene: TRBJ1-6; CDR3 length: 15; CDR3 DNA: TGTGCCAGCAGTTCCAGATCCTCCTATAATTCACCCCTCCACTTT; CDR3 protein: CASSSRSSYNSPLHF
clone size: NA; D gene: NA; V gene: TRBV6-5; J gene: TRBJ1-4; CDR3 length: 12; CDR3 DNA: TGTGCCAGCATGGGCGTGAATGAAAAACTGTTTTTT; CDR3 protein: CASMGVNEKLFF
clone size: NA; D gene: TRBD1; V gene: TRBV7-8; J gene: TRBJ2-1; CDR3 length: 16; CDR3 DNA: TGTGCCAGCAGCCCCCGGACAGGGCAGTCCTACAATGAGCAGTTCTTC; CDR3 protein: CASSPRTGQSYNEQFF
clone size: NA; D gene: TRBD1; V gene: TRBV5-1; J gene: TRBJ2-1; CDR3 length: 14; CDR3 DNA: TGCGCCAGCAGCTTGACACAGGGGGGTCGTGAGCAGTTCTTC; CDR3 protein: CASSLTQGGREQFF
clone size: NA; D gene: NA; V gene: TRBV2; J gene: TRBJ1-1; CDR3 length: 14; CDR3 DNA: TGTGCCAGAGAACTCGGGAATCTCAATACTGAAGCTTTCTTT; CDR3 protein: CARELGNLNTEAFF
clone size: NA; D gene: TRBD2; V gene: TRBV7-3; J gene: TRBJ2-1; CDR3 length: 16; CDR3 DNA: TGTGCCAGCAGCCTAAAGGGCGGGGGTCCGTACAATGAGCAGTTCTTC; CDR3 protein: CASSLKGGGPYNEQFF
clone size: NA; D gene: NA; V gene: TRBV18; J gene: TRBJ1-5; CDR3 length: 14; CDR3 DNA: TGTGCCAGCTCAGGGTCCGGGGGGGGTCAGCCCCAGCATTTT; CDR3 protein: CASSGSGGGQPQHF
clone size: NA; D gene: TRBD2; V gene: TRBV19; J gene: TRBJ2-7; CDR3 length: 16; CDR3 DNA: TGTGCCAGTAGCCAGGGACTAGCGATTACCACCTACGAGCAGTACTTC; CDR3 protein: CASSQGLAITTYEQYF
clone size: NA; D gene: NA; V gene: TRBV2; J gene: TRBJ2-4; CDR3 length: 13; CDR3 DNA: TGTGCCAGCAGTGATTACACCAAAAACATTCAGTACTTC; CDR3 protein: CASSDYTKNIQYF
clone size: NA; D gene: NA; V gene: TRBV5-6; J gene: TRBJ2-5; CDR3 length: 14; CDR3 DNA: TGTGCCAGCAGCTTGTGGTCAGGGCGGGAGACCCAGTACTTC; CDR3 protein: CASSLWSGRETQYF
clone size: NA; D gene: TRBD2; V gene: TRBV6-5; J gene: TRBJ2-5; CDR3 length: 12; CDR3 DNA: TGTGCCAGCACTAGCGGGGGAGAGACCCAGTACTTC; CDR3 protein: CASTSGGETQYF
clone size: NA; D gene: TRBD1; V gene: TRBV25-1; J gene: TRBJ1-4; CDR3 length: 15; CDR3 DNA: TGTGCCAGCAGTGGGCGGACAGGGGGGCCTGAAAAACTGTTTTTT; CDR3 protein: CASSGRTGGPEKLFF